This entry features one TCR beta chain sequence. This specimen comes from a study of blood T cell repertoires in COVID-19. Study-level information: Both acute and convalescent COVID-19 samples were obtained from the United States, Italy and Spain. PBMCs, B-cell-depleted T cells, or T cells provided the cDNA or gDNA that made up the material.

Clones were sequenced by immunoSEQ multiplex PCR, and TCRdb holds only the in-frame ones, with some missing. This repertoire shows some 330,000 clones, over 85% found once; its top ten account for 1.8%. This CDR3 is built from 14 residues. Trimming at V came to 4 bases and at J to 7 bases, leaving 8 bases not matched to a gene. Germline V gene data show CDR1 as KGHDR and CDR2 as SFDVKD. During active infection, Seattle patients enrolled and were then monitored through disease. The sequence was obtained from a woman aged 25 to 45 with COVID-19, enrolled during active disease. The chain recombines TRBV24-1 with TRBJ1-2; TRBD1 matches at 7 bases. The sample comprised peripheral blood. The CDR3 loop reads CATSDPTGAGGYTF. CDR3 DNA sequence: TGTGCCACCAGTGACCCTACAGGGGCTGGTGGCTACACCTTC.